The subject of this entry is one T cell receptor beta chain. The antigen is undetermined. Template material for TCR beta VDJ and CDR3 profiling consisted of genomic DNA. MiXCR, applied by TCRdb to the reads, yields one record per CDR3 protein. This sample carries about 270,000 distinct CDR3 sequences, less than 85% of them seen once, and the ten largest clones take about two fifths. Before being chosen for sequencing, patients had shown CD8+CD57+ cell expansion by flow cytometry. Severe acquired aplastic anemia was diagnosed in all patients. Each patient gave a blood sample that was collected before any therapy had been received. V lost 5 bases and J lost 1, with 11 bases in between. The CDR3 extends over 13 amino acids. Germline CDR1 DFQATT, CDR2 SNEGSKA (reference sequence). The source of the sample is a study of CD8+CD57+ T cells in acquired aplastic anemia. Study-level findings and limits: Patients had fewer than 35 CD8+ CDR3 sequences in common with controls (the shared set).

The chain uses TRBV20-1 and TRBJ1-1; perhaps TRBD1 as D (5 bases). Material for sequencing was sorted CD4+, CD8+, or CD8+CD57+ T cells (not recorded which) from PBMCs. This TCR derives from a human donor with aplastic anemia. For the CDR3, the DNA is TGCAGTGCTGGGGACGCGAAGAACACTGAAGCTTTCTTT. This encodes CSAGDAKNTEAFF.